This T cell receptor beta chain came from a study of OX40 agonist ivuxolimab in advanced cancers. Overall study: Those treated in dose escalation had hepatocellular carcinoma, melanoma, renal cell cancer or head and neck cancer. The study's findings and limits: With doses of 0.1 to 3.0 mg/kg, CD4+ and CD8+ blood T cells had undergone clonal expansion by week 6.

With regard to this clone: Its cognate antigen is unknown.

Using immunoSEQ multiplex PCR, the repertoire was profiled, and TCRdb retains in-frame clones only, with some absent. Counted here are about 150,000 clones, 85% to 95% occurring once; the ten biggest clones make up about 0.3%. This CDR3 is 15 amino acids long. Germline-derived CDR1 and CDR2 are MDHEN and SYDVKM. The germline V and J ends were trimmed by 0 bases and 7 bases, with 16 bases remaining between them. The chain recombines TRBV28 with TRBJ2-7, with D tentatively TRBD1 or TRBD2 (7 bases each). Sequences were derived from CD4+ or CD8+ T cells sorted from blood, sampled in a trial of the OX40 agonist ivuxolimab. The source of this sequence is an adult with an advanced solid tumor such as melanoma, head and neck, liver or kidney cancer. CDR3 DNA: TGTGCCAGCAGTTTATGGGGAGGGGGCCTACGAGAGCAGTACTTC. The encoded protein is CASSLWGGGLREQYF. Full variable domain (missing parts from reference TRBV28 and TRBJ2-7): DVKVTQSSRYLVKRTGEKVFLECVQDMDHENMFWYRQDPGLGLRLIYFSYDVKMKEKGDIPEGYSVSREKKERFSLILESASTNQTSMYLCASSLWGGGLREQYFGPGTRLTVT.